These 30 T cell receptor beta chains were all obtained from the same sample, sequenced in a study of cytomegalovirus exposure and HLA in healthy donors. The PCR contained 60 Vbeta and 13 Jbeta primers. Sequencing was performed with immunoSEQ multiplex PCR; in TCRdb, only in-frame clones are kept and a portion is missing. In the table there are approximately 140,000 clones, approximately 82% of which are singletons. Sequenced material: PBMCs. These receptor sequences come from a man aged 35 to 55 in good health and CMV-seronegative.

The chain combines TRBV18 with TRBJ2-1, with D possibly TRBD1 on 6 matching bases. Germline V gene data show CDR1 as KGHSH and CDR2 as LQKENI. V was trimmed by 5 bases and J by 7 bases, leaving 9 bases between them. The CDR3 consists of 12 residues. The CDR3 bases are TGTGCCAGCTCAGTTCAGGGGAATGAGCAGTTCTTC. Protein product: CASSVQGNEQFF.

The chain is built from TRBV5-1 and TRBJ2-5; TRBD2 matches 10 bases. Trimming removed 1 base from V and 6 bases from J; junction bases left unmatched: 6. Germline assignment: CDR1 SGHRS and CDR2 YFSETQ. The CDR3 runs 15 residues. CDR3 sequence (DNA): TGCGCCAGCAGCTTGTCAAGCGGGGGGGCCAAGACCCAGTACTTC. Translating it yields CASSLSSGGAKTQYF.

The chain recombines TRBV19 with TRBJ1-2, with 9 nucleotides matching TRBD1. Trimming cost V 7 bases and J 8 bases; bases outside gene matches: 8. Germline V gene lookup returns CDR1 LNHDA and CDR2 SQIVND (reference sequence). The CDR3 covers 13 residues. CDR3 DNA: TGTGCCAGTACTGAACAGGGGGCGCGGGGCTACACCTTC. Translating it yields CASTEQGARGYTF.

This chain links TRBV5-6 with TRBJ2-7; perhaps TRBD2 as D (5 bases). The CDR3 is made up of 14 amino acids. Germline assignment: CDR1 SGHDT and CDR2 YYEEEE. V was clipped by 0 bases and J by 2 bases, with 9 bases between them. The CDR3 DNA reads TGTGCCAGCAGCTTGGGAGGGTACCCCTACGAGCAGTACTTC. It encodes CASSLGGYPYEQYF.

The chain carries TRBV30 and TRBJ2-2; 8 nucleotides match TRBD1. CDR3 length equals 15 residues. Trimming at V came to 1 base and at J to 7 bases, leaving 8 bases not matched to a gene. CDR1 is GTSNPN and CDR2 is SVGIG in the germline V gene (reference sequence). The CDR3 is CAWSGDRGISGELFF. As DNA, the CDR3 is TGTGCCTGGAGTGGTGACAGGGGTATTAGCGGGGAGCTGTTTTTT.

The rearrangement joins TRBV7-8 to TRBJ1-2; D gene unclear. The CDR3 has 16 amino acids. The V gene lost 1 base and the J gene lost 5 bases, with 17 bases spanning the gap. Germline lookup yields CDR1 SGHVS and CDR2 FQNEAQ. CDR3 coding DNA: TGTGCCAGCAGCTTAGTCGTTCGGGAGCCGGGGTATGGCTACACCTTC. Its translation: CASSLVVREPGYGYTF. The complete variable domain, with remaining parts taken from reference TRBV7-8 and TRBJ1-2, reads GAGVSQSPRYKVAKRGQDVALRCDPISGHVSLFWYQQALGQGPEFLTYFQNEAQLDKSGLPSDRFFAERPEGSVSTLKIQRTQQEDSAVYLCASSLVVREPGYGYTFGSGTRLTVV.

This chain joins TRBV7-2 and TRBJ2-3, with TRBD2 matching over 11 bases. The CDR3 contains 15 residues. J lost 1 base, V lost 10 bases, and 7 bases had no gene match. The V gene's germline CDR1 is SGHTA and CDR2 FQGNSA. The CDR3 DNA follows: TGTGCCACGGGGCTAGCGGGGGGAGGCACAGATACGCAGTATTTT. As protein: CATGLAGGGTDTQYF.

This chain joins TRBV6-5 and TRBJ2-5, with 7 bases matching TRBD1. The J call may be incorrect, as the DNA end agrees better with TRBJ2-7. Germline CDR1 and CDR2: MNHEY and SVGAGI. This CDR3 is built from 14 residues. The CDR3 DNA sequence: TGTGCCAGCATGCCCTACAGGGGCGATTACGAGCAGTACTTC. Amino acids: CASMPYRGDYEQYF.

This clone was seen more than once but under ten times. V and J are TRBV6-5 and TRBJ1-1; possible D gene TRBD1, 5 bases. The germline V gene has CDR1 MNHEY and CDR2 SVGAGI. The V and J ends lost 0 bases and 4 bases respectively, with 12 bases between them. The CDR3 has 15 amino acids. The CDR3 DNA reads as TGTGCCAGCAGTTACTCTTCAGGGAAGAGCACTGAAGCTTTCTTT. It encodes CASSYSSGKSTEAFF.

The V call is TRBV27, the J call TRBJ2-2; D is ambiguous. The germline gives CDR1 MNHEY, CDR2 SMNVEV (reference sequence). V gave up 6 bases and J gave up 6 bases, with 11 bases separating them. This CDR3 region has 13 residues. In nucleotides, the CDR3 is TGTGCCAGCAGAGTGACTGGGTCCGGGGAGCTGTTTTTT. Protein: CASRVTGSGELFF.

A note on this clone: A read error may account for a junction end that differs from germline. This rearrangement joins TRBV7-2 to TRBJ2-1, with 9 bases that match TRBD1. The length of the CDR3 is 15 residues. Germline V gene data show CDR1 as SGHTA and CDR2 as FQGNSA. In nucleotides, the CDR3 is TGTGCCAGCAGTTTAGGACAGGGGTCCTACAATGAGCAGTTCTTC. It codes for CASSLGQGSYNEQFF.

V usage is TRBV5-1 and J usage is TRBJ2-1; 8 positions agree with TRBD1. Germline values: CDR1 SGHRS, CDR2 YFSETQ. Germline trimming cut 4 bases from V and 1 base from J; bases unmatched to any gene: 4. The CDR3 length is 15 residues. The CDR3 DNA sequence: TGCGCCAGCAGCGCGGGACAGGTATCCTACAATGAGCAGTTCTTC. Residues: CASSAGQVSYNEQFF.

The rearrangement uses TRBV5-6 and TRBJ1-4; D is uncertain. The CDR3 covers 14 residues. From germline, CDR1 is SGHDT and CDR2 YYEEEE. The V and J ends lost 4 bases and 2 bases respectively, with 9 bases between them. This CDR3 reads CASSEAGTNEKLFF. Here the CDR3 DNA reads TGTGCCAGCAGCGAGGCGGGTACTAATGAAAAACTGTTTTTT.

The CDR3 DNA sequence: TGCGCCAGCAGCTTAGCACAGGGGATCCCCTATGGCTACACCTTC. Amino acid sequence: CASSLAQGIPYGYTF. The chain links TRBV5-1 to TRBJ1-2, with TRBD1 matching 7 bases. The junction had 8 bases not matched to a gene; V was cut back by 2 bases and J by 4 bases. From germline, CDR1 is SGHRS and CDR2 YFSETQ. The CDR3 is 15 residues long.

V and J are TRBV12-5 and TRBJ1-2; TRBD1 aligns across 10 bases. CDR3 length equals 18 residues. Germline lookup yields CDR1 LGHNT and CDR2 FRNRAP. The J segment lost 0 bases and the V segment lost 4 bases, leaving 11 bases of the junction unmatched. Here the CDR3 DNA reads TGTGCTAGTGGTTCTACACCGGGACAGGGGCCCTCTAACTATGGCTACACCTTC. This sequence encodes CASGSTPGQGPSNYGYTF.

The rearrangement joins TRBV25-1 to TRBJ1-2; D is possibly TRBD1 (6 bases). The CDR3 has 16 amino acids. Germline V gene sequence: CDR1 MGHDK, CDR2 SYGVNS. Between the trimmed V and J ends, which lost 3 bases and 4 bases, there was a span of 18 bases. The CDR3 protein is CASSDPTGKGGYGYTF. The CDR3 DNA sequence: TGTGCCAGCAGTGACCCCACAGGGAAAGGAGGCTATGGCTACACCTTC.

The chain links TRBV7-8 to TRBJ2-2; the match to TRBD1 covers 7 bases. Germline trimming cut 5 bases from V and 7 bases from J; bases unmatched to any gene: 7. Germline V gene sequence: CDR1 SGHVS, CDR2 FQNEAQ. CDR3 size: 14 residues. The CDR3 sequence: CASSHDRVGGELFF. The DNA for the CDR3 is TGTGCCAGCAGCCACGACAGGGTCGGCGGGGAGCTGTTTTTT.

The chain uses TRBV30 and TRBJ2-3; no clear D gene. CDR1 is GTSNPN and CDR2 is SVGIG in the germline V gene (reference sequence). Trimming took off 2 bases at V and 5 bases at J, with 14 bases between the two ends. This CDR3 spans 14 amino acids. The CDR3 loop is CAWSQTSGGDTQYF. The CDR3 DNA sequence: TGTGCCTGGAGTCAAACATCGGGTGGAGATACGCAGTATTTT.

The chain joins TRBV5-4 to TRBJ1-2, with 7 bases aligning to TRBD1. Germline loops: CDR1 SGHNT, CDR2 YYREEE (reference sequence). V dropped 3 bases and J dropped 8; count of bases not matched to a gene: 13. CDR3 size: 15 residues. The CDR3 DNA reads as TGTGCCAGCAGCTCAACTACACAGGGGTATGAGGGCTACACCTTC. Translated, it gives CASSSTTQGYEGYTF.

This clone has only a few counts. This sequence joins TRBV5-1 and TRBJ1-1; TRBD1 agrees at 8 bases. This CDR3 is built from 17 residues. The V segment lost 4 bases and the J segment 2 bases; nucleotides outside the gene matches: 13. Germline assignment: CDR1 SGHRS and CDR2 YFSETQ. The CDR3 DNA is TGCGCCAGCAGCCCCGGGCCCACAACAGGGGGAAACACTGAAGCTTTCTTT. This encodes CASSPGPTTGGNTEAFF.

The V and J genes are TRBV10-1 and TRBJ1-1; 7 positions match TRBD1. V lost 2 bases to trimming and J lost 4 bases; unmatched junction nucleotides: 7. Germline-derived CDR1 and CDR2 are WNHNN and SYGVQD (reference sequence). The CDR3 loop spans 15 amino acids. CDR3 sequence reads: CASSEPQGKGTEAFF. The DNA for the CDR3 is TGCGCCAGCAGTGAGCCACAGGGGAAAGGCACTGAAGCTTTCTTT.

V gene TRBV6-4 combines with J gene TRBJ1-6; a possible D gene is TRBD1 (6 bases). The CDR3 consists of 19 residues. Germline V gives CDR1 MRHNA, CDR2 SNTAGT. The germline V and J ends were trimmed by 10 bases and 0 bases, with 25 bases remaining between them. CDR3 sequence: CATNDRDTSASSYNSPLHF. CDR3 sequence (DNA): TGTGCCACCAACGACCGGGACACCTCCGCGAGCTCCTATAATTCACCCCTCCACTTT.

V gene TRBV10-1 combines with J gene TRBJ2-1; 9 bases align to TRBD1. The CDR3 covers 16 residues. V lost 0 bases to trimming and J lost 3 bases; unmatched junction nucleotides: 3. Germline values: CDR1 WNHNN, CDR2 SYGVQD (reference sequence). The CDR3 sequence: CASSESGTGIYNEQFF. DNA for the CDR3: TGCGCCAGCAGTGAGTCTGGGACAGGGATCTACAATGAGCAGTTCTTC.

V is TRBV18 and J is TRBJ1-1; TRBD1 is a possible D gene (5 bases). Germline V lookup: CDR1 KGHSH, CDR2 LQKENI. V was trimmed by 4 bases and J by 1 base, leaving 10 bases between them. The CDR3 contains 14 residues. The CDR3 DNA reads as TGTGCCAGCTCACTTACAGGTGAGAACACTGAAGCTTTCTTT. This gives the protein CASSLTGENTEAFF.

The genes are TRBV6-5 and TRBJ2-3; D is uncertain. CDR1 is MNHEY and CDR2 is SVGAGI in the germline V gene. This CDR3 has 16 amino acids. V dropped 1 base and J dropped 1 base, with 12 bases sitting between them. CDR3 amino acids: CASSYLGSRRTDTQYF. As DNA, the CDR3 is TGTGCCAGCAGTTACTTAGGCTCCAGGCGCACAGATACGCAGTATTTT.

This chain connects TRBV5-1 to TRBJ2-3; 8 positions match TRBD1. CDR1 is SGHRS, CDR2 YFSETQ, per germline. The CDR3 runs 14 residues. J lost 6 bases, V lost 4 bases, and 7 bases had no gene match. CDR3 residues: CASSEDRVPDTQYF. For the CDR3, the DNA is TGCGCCAGCAGCGAGGACAGGGTCCCCGATACGCAGTATTTT.

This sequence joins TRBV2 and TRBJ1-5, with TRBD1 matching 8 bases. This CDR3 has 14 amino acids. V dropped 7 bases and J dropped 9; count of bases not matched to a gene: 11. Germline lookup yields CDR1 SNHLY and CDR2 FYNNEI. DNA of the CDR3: TGTGCCAGCATCAATAGGGACAGGTCGGGGCCCCAGCATTTT. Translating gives CASINRDRSGPQHF.

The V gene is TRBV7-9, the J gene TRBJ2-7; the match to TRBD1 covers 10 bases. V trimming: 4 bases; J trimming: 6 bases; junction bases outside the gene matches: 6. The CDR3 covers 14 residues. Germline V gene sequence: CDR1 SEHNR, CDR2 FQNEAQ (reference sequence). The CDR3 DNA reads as TGTGCCAGCAGCTCGGACAGGGGGAGGACCGAGCAGTACTTC. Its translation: CASSSDRGRTEQYF.

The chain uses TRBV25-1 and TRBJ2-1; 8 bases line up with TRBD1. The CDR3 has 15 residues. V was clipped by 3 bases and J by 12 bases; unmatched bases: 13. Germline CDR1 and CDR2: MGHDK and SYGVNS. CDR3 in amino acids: CASSDNRGSSSRQFF. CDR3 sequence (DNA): TGTGCCAGCAGTGACAACAGGGGGTCGTCTTCAAGGCAGTTCTTC.

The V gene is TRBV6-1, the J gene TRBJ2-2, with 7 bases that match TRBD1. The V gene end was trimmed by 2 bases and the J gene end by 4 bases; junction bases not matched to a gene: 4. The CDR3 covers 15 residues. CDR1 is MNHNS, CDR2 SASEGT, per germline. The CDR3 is CASSERTGFTGELFF. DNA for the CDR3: TGTGCCAGCAGTGAAAGGACAGGCTTCACCGGGGAGCTGTTTTTT.